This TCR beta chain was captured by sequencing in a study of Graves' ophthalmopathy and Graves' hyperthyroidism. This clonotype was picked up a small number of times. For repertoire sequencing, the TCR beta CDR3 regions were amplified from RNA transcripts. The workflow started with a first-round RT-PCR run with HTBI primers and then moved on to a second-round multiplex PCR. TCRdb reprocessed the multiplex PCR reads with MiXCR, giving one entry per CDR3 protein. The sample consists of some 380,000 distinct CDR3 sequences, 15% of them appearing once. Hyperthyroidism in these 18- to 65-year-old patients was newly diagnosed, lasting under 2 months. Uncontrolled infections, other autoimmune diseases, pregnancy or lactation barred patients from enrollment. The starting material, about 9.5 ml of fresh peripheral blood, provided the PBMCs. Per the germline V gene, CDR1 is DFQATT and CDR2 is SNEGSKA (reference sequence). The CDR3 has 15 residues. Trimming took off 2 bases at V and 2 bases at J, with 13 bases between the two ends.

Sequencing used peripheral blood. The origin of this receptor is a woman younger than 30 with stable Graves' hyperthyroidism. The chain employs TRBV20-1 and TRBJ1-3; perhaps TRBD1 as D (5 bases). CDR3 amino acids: CSARNPGGAGNTIYF. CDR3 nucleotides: TGCAGTGCTAGAAACCCCGGAGGGGCTGGAAACACCATATATTTT.